Shown below are 30 T cell receptor beta chains from a single sample sequenced in a study of metastatic and nonmetastatic thyroid tumors. Thyroid surgery was preceded by no treatment in any patient. With MiXCR, TCRdb reprocessed the PCR reads. The sample comprises about 43,000 clones, approximately 3% of which are singletons, and more than 8.5% rests with the top ten. Sequenced sample: blood. These receptors all come from a female donor with papillary thyroid cancer or a benign thyroid nodule (not recorded which). Some clones in this sample may be carry-over from other donors' samples.

This clone has at least ten counts. This chain connects TRBV6-4 to TRBJ1-5; D perhaps matches TRBD1 (5 bases). V was trimmed by 3 bases and J by 4 bases, leaving 7 bases between them. This CDR3 is 13 amino acids long. Germline CDR1 and CDR2: MRHNA and SNTAGT. CDR3 amino acids: CASSEGANQPQHF. In DNA form, the CDR3 reads TGTGCCAGCAGTGAAGGGGCAAATCAGCCCCAGCATTTT.

This clone was detected a few times. DNA for the CDR3: TGTGCCACCAGTGAAGGGGGCGCCGGGGTTAATGAAAAACTGTTTTTT. This gives the protein CATSEGGAGVNEKLFF. The chain recombines TRBV24-1 with TRBJ1-4, with 7 bases matching TRBD1. The V and J ends lost 4 bases and 4 bases, in that order; junction bases with no gene match: 8. Germline loops: CDR1 KGHDR, CDR2 SFDVKD. The CDR3 is 16 residues long.

This clone was detected ten times or more. The V and J genes are TRBV11-2 and TRBJ2-2; the D gene is possibly TRBD2 (6 bases). Germline-derived CDR1 and CDR2 are SGHAT and FQNNGV. The V gene lost 5 bases and the J gene lost 7 bases, with 11 bases spanning the gap. The CDR3 has 13 residues. DNA for the CDR3: TGTGCCAGCAGCCTCAAGGAGGGCGGGGAGCTGTTTTTT. Its protein is CASSLKEGGELFF. The full variable domain, rest sourced from reference TRBV11-2 and TRBJ2-2, is EAGVAQSPRYKIIEKRQSVAFWCNPISGHATLYWYQQILGQGPKLLIQFQNNGVVDDSQLPKDRFSAERLKGVDSTLKIQPAKLEDSAVYLCASSLKEGGELFFGEGSRLTVL.

Within the sample, this clone is large. The J gene is TRBJ2-3, the V gene TRBV5-1; 7 bases map to TRBD2. The CDR3 totals 17 residues. V was pared by 4 bases and J by 3 bases, with 14 bases of the junction left unmatched. Germline CDR1 reads SGHRS; CDR2 reads YFSETQ. The CDR3 sequence: CASSRGTGTKSTDTQYF. The CDR3 DNA is TGCGCCAGCAGCCGAGGAACCGGGACTAAGAGTACAGATACGCAGTATTTT.

This clone was recorded many times. This chain connects TRBV6-1 to TRBJ1-4; D perhaps matches TRBD1 (6 bases). The germline V gene has CDR1 MNHNS and CDR2 SASEGT. The germline V and J ends were trimmed by 6 bases and 7 bases, with 15 bases remaining between them. The CDR3 is made up of 14 amino acids. CDR3 sequence reads: CASRPPGDGEKLFF. Here the CDR3 DNA reads TGTGCCAGCAGGCCTCCAGGGGATGGTGAAAAACTGTTTTTT.

This clone was counted ten times or more. The V gene is TRBV5-6, the J gene TRBJ2-5, with D possibly being TRBD1 (6 bases). CDR1 and CDR2 (germline): SGHDT, YYEEEE. With 4 bases removed from V and 2 bases from J, the gap between germline ends came to 18 bases. The CDR3 is made up of 16 amino acids. In DNA form, the CDR3 reads TGTGCCAGCAGCCCAGGGGTACATGAGAGTCAAGAGACCCAGTACTTC. The encoded protein is CASSPGVHESQETQYF.

This clone has a count of ten or more. V gene TRBV6-2 or TRBV6-3 combines with J gene TRBJ2-5; 8 nucleotides line up with TRBD2. The CDR3 has 15 amino acids. V lost 8 bases and J lost 5; bases outside the gene matches: 13. Looked up from germline, CDR1 is MNHEY and CDR2 is SVGEGT. This chain's CDR3 is CASQNSAGVLETQYF. CDR3 sequence (DNA): TGTGCCAGCCAAAACTCAGCGGGGGTGCTGGAGACCCAGTACTTC.

The chain combines TRBV28 with TRBJ1-5, with 9 bases identical to TRBD1. The V gene's germline CDR1 is MDHEN and CDR2 SYDVKM. With V trimmed by 6 bases and J by 3 bases, 6 bases remained unmatched. The CDR3 contains 15 residues. The CDR3 reads CASSLGQGLNQPQHF. The DNA of the CDR3 is TGTGCCAGCAGCCTGGGACAGGGTCTCAATCAGCCCCAGCATTTT.

This clone was observed a handful of times. The CDR3 loop is CASSYYTGTSSLHF. CDR3 in DNA: TGTGCCAGCAGTTATTACACAGGGACCTCATCCCTCCACTTT. The V and J genes are TRBV6-5 and TRBJ1-6, with a tentative D call TRBD1 (6 bases). Germline CDR1 is MNHEY and CDR2 is SVGAGI. There are 14 residues in the CDR3. Trimming left V 3 bases short and J 14 bases short, with 17 bases between.

In this sample, this clone turned up many times. The chain recombines TRBV29-1 with TRBJ2-1, with TRBD1 as a possible D gene (5 bases). Germline V gene sequence: CDR1 SQVTM, CDR2 ANQGSEA. Trimming took 5 bases from V and 9 from J, leaving 14 bases between them. The CDR3 has 12 amino acids. The CDR3 loop is CSVSDMHGEQFF. CDR3 nucleotide sequence: TGCAGCGTTTCGGACATGCACGGTGAGCAGTTCTTC.

In the case of this clone: Germline is not matched at one junction end, which may reflect a read error. The CDR3 DNA sequence: TGTGCCAGCAGGTCAGAGACGGCTTATGGATACGCCTTC. Translation: CASRSETAYGYAF. The chain is built from TRBV28 and TRBJ1-2, with no clear D. The length of the CDR3 is 13 residues. Looked up from germline, CDR1 is MDHEN and CDR2 is SYDVKM.

In its sample, this clone was seen many times. At one end the junction does not follow the germline gene, possibly because of a read error. The J gene is TRBJ2-2, the V gene TRBV7-7, with D perhaps matching TRBD1 or TRBD2 (6 bases each). This CDR3 comprises 14 residues. Germline CDR1 SSHAT, CDR2 FNYEAQ (reference sequence). CDR3 in DNA: TGTGCTAGCAGCTTGGGCAGGGGAGGCGGGGAGCTGTTTTTT. Protein product: CASSLGRGGGELFF.

This clone was observed many times. This chain links TRBV9 with TRBJ2-7; 9 bases map to TRBD2. CDR3 length: 15 residues. CDR1 is SGDLS, CDR2 YYNGEE, per germline. The V segment lost 0 bases and the J segment 6 bases; nucleotides outside the gene matches: 7. The CDR3 bases are TGTGCCAGCAGCGTAGGGCGGGGGGGGGGGGGCGAGCAGTACTTC. It translates to CASSVGRGGGGEQYF. Drawing the rest from reference TRBV9 and TRBJ2-7, the complete variable domain is DSGVTQTPKHLITATGQRVTLRCSPRSGDLSVYWYQQSLDQGLQFLIQYYNGEERAKGNILERFSAQQFPDLHSELNLSSLELGDSALYFCASSVGRGGGGEQYFGPGTRLTVT.

The rearrangement uses TRBV12-3 or TRBV12-4 and TRBJ2-3, with 10 bases matching TRBD1. The CDR3 consists of 14 residues. Trimming removed 6 bases from V and 4 bases from J; junction bases left unmatched: 4. Here the CDR3 reads CASRPGQGSDTQYF. In DNA, the CDR3 is TGTGCCAGCAGGCCGGGACAGGGGTCAGATACGCAGTATTTT.

There are many counts of this clone. The chain uses TRBV27 and TRBJ2-2; D remains ambiguous. CDR1 MNHEY and CDR2 SMNVEV come from the germline V gene (reference sequence). The CDR3 length is 12 residues. The V gene lost 5 bases and the J gene lost 8 bases, with 9 bases spanning the gap. In DNA, the CDR3 is TGTGCCAGCAGTCTAAATCTGGGGGAGCTGTTTTTT. Translated: CASSLNLGELFF.

This clone was detected many times. The genes are TRBV7-8 and TRBJ1-2, with D hard to call. V lost 4 bases to trimming and J lost 6 bases, with 9 bases between them. The CDR3 is 12 amino acids. Germline CDR1 and CDR2: SGHVS and FQNEAQ. In nucleotides, the CDR3 is TGTGCCAGCAGCTCTTTTACTCATGGCTACACCTTC. Amino acids: CASSSFTHGYTF.

The chain is built from TRBV6-2 or TRBV6-3 and TRBJ2-1; 8 bases are shared with TRBD1. CDR3 length equals 15 residues. Trimming cost V 5 bases and J 7 bases; bases outside gene matches: 10. Per the germline V gene, CDR1 is MNHEY and CDR2 is SVGEGT. The CDR3 coding sequence is TGTGCCAGCAGTAAGTTGGGCAGGGGGCTAAATGAGCAGTTCTTC. Translating gives CASSKLGRGLNEQFF.

As for this clone: A read error is likely, as this CDR3 ends without the conserved phenylalanine or tryptophan. The V and J genes are TRBV25-1 and TRBJ2-1; TRBD2 matches at 7 bases. Germline lookup yields CDR1 MGHDK and CDR2 SYGVNS. The CDR3 is 18 amino acids. The J segment lost 5 bases and the V segment lost 0 bases, leaving 13 bases of the junction unmatched. CDR3 coding DNA: TGTGCCAGCAGTGAATACGACTGGAAGAGGGAGGGTAACAATGAGCAGTTCTGC. Translation: CASSEYDWKREGNNEQFC.

The genes are TRBV2 and TRBJ2-7; 8 nucleotides match TRBD1. The CDR3 spans 13 residues. V shed 6 bases and J 4 bases; nucleotides not matched to a gene: 5. Germline CDR1 and CDR2: SNHLY and FYNNEI. As DNA, the CDR3 is TGTGCCAGCAGGGACAGGGATTTATACGAGCAGTACTTC. Amino acids: CASRDRDLYEQYF.

This clone occurred many times. V is TRBV29-1 and J is TRBJ2-3; 13 positions agree with TRBD2. The CDR3 runs to 16 residues. Germline V gene sequence: CDR1 SQVTM, CDR2 ANQGSEA. Trimming took 0 bases from V and 7 from J; bases not matched to a gene: 7. CDR3 nucleotides: TGCAGCGTTGAAGAAACTAGCGGGAGGGCCGCAAATACGCAGTATTTT. Amino acids: CSVEETSGRAANTQYF.

There are many counts of this clone. Other DNA sequences in this specimen translate into the identical CDR3. The chain uses TRBV10-1 and TRBJ1-2, with TRBD1 identical over 7 bases. Trimming at V came to 7 bases and at J to 2 bases, leaving 7 bases not matched to a gene. The CDR3 loop spans 14 amino acids. Germline CDR1 and CDR2: WNHNN and SYGVQD (reference sequence). CDR3 amino acids: CASIKTGPNYGYTF. The CDR3 nucleotides read TGCGCCAGCATAAAGACAGGGCCCAACTATGGCTACACCTTC.

This clone is labeled medium-sized. The chain joins TRBV7-3 to TRBJ1-1, with D perhaps TRBD1 (6 bases). Germline lookup yields CDR1 SGHTA and CDR2 FQGTGA. The CDR3 sequence is 15 residues long. V lost 5 bases to trimming and J lost 2 bases, with 15 bases between them. CDR3 protein: CASSPDGGDNTEAFF. The CDR3 DNA is TGTGCCAGCAGCCCCGACGGGGGCGATAACACTGAAGCTTTCTTT.

This clone came up a few times. This sequence joins TRBV28 and TRBJ1-2, with D maybe TRBD1 (5 bases). This CDR3 has 15 residues. V was trimmed by 0 bases and J by 1 base, leaving 9 bases between them. The V gene's germline CDR1 is MDHEN and CDR2 SYDVKM. The chain's CDR3 is CASSLWGPDNYGYTF. Here the CDR3 DNA reads TGTGCCAGCAGTTTATGGGGACCTGATAACTATGGCTACACCTTC.

This clone was seen only a few times. The rearrangement joins TRBV6-2 or TRBV6-3 to TRBJ2-3; 8 bases map to TRBD2. V lost 6 bases to trimming and J lost 7 bases; unmatched junction nucleotides: 12. The length of the CDR3 is 15 residues. CDR1 and CDR2 from the germline V gene are MNHEY and SVGEGT. The CDR3 sequence: CASSTPGRGANTQYF. CDR3 sequence (DNA): TGTGCCAGCAGCACCCCCGGGCGGGGGGCTAATACGCAGTATTTT.

This clone is deemed medium-sized. This rearrangement joins TRBV6-4 to TRBJ2-3; 9 bases are shared with TRBD1. The CDR3 has 15 amino acids. V gave up 3 bases and J gave up 2 bases; unmatched junction bases: 3. Germline V gene lookup returns CDR1 MRHNA and CDR2 SNTAGT. CDR3 protein: CASSEGQGDTDTQYF. In nucleotides, the CDR3 is TGTGCCAGCAGTGAGGGACAGGGAGACACAGATACGCAGTATTTT.

V gene TRBV3-1 combines with J gene TRBJ1-2, with D unresolved. Per the germline V gene, CDR1 is LGHDT and CDR2 is YNNKEL (reference sequence). The CDR3 has 15 amino acids. V was pared by 1 base and J by 4 bases, with 13 bases between. Here the CDR3 DNA reads TGTGCCAGCAGCCAAGGTGCCGGTCCGTCCTATGGCTACACCTTC. Its protein product is CASSQGAGPSYGYTF.

This clone was detected a few times. The V gene is TRBV11-2, the J gene TRBJ2-5, with D maybe TRBD2 (6 bases). Germline CDR1 and CDR2: SGHAT and FQNNGV. The CDR3 totals 15 residues. Trimming left V 3 bases short and J 4 bases short, with 15 bases between. CDR3 in DNA: TGTGCCAGCAGCTTTGATACGGGAGCGCGAGAGACCCAGTACTTC. Amino acids: CASSFDTGARETQYF.

This clone was found many times. The chain combines TRBV12-3 or TRBV12-4 with TRBJ2-5; D is ambiguous. CDR3 size: 11 residues. Trimming shortened V by 2 bases and J by 4 bases, and 2 bases separated the two germline ends. CDR3 region: CASSLRETQYF. DNA for the CDR3: TGTGCCAGCAGTTTACGAGAGACCCAGTACTTC.

There are many counts of this clone. The V gene is TRBV15, the J gene TRBJ1-2; tentatively, D is TRBD1 (5 bases). V was cut by 1 base and J by 4 bases, with 16 bases left in between. Germline V lookup: CDR1 LNHNV, CDR2 YYDKDF (reference sequence). There are 16 residues in the CDR3. The CDR3, as DNA: TGTGCCACCAGCAGAGGACTAAACCCGGGGGTCTATGGCTACACCTTC. This encodes CATSRGLNPGVYGYTF.

This clone was picked up a small number of times. The chain combines TRBV25-1 with TRBJ2-3, with TRBD2 matching 9 bases. Per the germline V gene, CDR1 is MGHDK and CDR2 is SYGVNS. The junction had 7 bases not matched to a gene; V was cut back by 4 bases and J by 5 bases. The CDR3 length is 15 residues. The CDR3 spells CASSGASGDVDTQYF. The DNA of the CDR3 is TGTGCCAGCAGTGGGGCTAGCGGGGACGTAGATACGCAGTATTTT.